The 15 T cell receptor beta chains below come from one sample, sequenced in a study of identifying expanded T cells in peripheral blood. Produced via immunoSEQ multiplex PCR; TCRdb's table is partial and in-frame only. Seen here are approximately 130,000 clones, 86% observed once, and the top ten hold 8.4%. The sequenced sample consisted of blood. The receptors here all came from a person between 18 and 75 years old in good health.

This sequence joins TRBV7-9 and TRBJ2-2; 7 bases fit TRBD2. Germline CDR1 reads SEHNR; CDR2 reads FQNEAQ (reference sequence). This CDR3 region has 14 residues. With 5 bases clipped from V and 7 bases from J, the junction kept 7 bases outside the gene matches. CDR3 sequence: CASSPTSAGGELFF. DNA of the CDR3: TGTGCCAGCAGCCCTACTAGCGCGGGCGGGGAGCTGTTTTTT. The full variable domain, completed using reference TRBV7-9 and TRBJ2-2, is DTGVSQNPRHKITKRGQNVTFRCDPISEHNRLYWYRQTLGQGPEFLTYFQNEAQLEKSRLLSDRFSAERPKGSFSTLEIQRTEQGDSAMYLCASSPTSAGGELFFGEGSRLTVL.

This clone was observed a single time. The chain links TRBV4-3 to TRBJ1-1; D gene uncertain. This CDR3 comprises 15 residues. Trimming pared 3 bases from V and 3 bases from J, leaving 14 bases between. From germline, CDR1 is LGHNA and CDR2 YSLEER. CDR3 sequence reads: CASSQLTDGYTEAFF. The CDR3 DNA reads TGCGCCAGCAGCCAGCTCACAGACGGTTACACTGAAGCTTTCTTT.

V usage is TRBV6-1 and J usage is TRBJ1-1, with D unresolved. This CDR3 is built from 12 residues. CDR1 is MNHNS, CDR2 SASEGT, per germline. V was cut by 7 bases and J by 11 bases, with 17 bases left in between. CDR3 sequence reads: CASNTFPEEAFF. CDR3 coding DNA: TGTGCCAGCAACACCTTTCCGGAGGAGGCTTTCTTT.

The gene calls are TRBV5-1 and TRBJ2-7, with 10 bases fitting TRBD1. The germline V gene has CDR1 SGHRS and CDR2 YFSETQ. The trim removed 0 bases at V and 4 bases at J, leaving 4 bases unmatched. The CDR3 has 15 residues. The CDR3 sequence: CASSLGGTGAYEQYF. In nucleotides, the CDR3 is TGCGCCAGCAGCTTGGGAGGGACAGGGGCATACGAGCAGTACTTC.

This clone has a single count. The chain recombines TRBV27 with TRBJ2-7, with 8 positions matching TRBD1. The germline V gene has CDR1 MNHEY and CDR2 SMNVEV (reference sequence). V shed 4 bases and J 7 bases; nucleotides not matched to a gene: 6. The CDR3 loop spans 13 amino acids. The CDR3 reads CASSSTGGWEQYF. For the CDR3, the DNA is TGTGCCAGCAGTTCTACAGGGGGTTGGGAGCAGTACTTC.

This clone was detected only a few times. The V call is TRBV4-3, the J call TRBJ1-6, with a tentative D call TRBD1 (5 bases). The V gene lost 0 bases and the J gene lost 7 bases, with 10 bases spanning the gap. The CDR3 has 15 residues. Germline CDR1 LGHNA, CDR2 YSLEER. The CDR3 DNA reads TGCGCCAGCAGCCAAGATTGGGGGGTAAATTCACCCCTCCACTTT. Its protein is CASSQDWGVNSPLHF.

This clone was observed a few times. This sequence joins TRBV14 and TRBJ1-3; D remains unclear. From germline, CDR1 is SGHDN and CDR2 FVKESK. CDR3 length equals 13 residues. V lost 1 base to trimming and J lost 2 bases, with 3 bases between them. In DNA, the CDR3 is TGTGCCAGCAGCCAAGGAACTGGAAACACCATATATTTT. This translates into CASSQGTGNTIYF. Drawing the rest from reference TRBV14 and TRBJ1-3, the complete variable domain is EAGVTQFPSHSVIEKGQTVTLRCDPISGHDNLYWYRRVMGKEIKFLLHFVKESKQDESGMPNNRFLAERTGGTYSTLKVQPAELEDSGVYFCASSQGTGNTIYFGEGSWLTVV.

The rearrangement uses TRBV30 and TRBJ1-1; D unclear. Germline lookup yields CDR1 GTSNPN and CDR2 SVGIG (reference sequence). This CDR3 contains 13 residues. V gave up 2 bases and J gave up 0 bases, with 7 bases separating them. The CDR3 DNA follows: TGTGCCTGGAGTCGGTCGATGAACACTGAAGCTTTCTTT. This translates into CAWSRSMNTEAFF. The whole variable domain, remainder taken from reference TRBV30 and TRBJ1-1, is SQTIHQWPATLVQPVGSPLSLECTVEGTSNPNLYWYRQAAGRGLQLLFYSVGIGQISSEVPQNLSASRPQDRQFILSSKKLLLSDSGFYLCAWSRSMNTEAFFGQGTRLTVV.

The chain employs TRBV18 and TRBJ1-5, with 8 bases identical to TRBD1. The CDR3 extends over 16 amino acids. V gave up 3 bases and J gave up 2 bases; unmatched junction bases: 6. Germline-derived CDR1 and CDR2 are KGHSH and LQKENI. Here the CDR3 reads CASSPDSTGGNQPQHF. The CDR3 DNA sequence: TGTGCCAGCTCACCCGATTCGACAGGGGGCAATCAGCCCCAGCATTTT.

This clone was seen a handful of times. This specimen includes other DNA sequences encoding the same CDR3. The V call is TRBV28, the J call TRBJ2-1; D is uncertain. CDR1 and CDR2 from the germline V gene are MDHEN and SYDVKM. V was pared by 3 bases and J by 0 bases, with 6 bases between. The CDR3 has 14 amino acids. The CDR3 coding sequence is TGTGCCAGCAGTTTTAGGAACTCCTACAATGAGCAGTTCTTC. Its translation is CASSFRNSYNEQFF. Full variable domain (outside the CDR3, taken from reference TRBV28 and TRBJ2-1): DVKVTQSSRYLVKRTGEKVFLECVQDMDHENMFWYRQDPGLGLRLIYFSYDVKMKEKGDIPEGYSVSREKKERFSLILESASTNQTSMYLCASSFRNSYNEQFFGPGTRLTVL.

The chain recombines TRBV18 with TRBJ1-5; D is perhaps TRBD1 (5 bases). V lost 5 bases and J 1 base, leaving 18 bases between the germline ends. Germline CDR1 reads KGHSH; CDR2 reads LQKENI. The CDR3 runs 17 residues. Here the CDR3 DNA reads TGTGCCAGCTCAACGGGGCCAAGGTCAGGGAGCAATCAGCCCCAGCATTTT. Its translation is CASSTGPRSGSNQPQHF.

CDR3 DNA: TGTGCCAGCAGGCCCCCGGGCGGGCCCCAGCATTTT. Protein: CASRPPGGPQHF. The chain combines TRBV6-6 with TRBJ1-5; the D is unclear. CDR1 MNHNY and CDR2 SVGAGI come from the germline V gene (reference sequence). V dropped 6 bases and J dropped 9 bases, with 12 bases sitting between them. The CDR3 is made up of 12 amino acids.

CDR3 bases: TGTGCCAGCAGGGACAGGGCTGAGCAGTTCTTC. Residues: CASRDRAEQFF. The chain employs TRBV2 and TRBJ2-1; 8 nucleotides line up with TRBD1. CDR1 and CDR2 from the germline V gene are SNHLY and FYNNEI. This CDR3 has 11 amino acids. J gave up 9 bases and V 6 bases, and 1 base lay outside the gene matches.

The chain combines TRBV30 with TRBJ2-1, with 10 positions matching TRBD1. V shed 8 bases and J 8 bases; nucleotides not matched to a gene: 9. CDR1 and CDR2 from the germline V gene are GTSNPN and SVGIG (reference sequence). This CDR3 has 13 amino acids. The CDR3 region is CAREGTGVHEQFF. CDR3 coding DNA: TGTGCCCGAGAGGGGACAGGGGTCCATGAGCAGTTCTTC.

The chain has TRBV7-2 and TRBJ2-2; unclear D gene. Germline CDR1 reads SGHTA; CDR2 reads FQGNSA. V lost 1 base to trimming and J lost 0 bases, with 9 bases between them. This CDR3 region has 16 residues. The CDR3 protein is CASSLEAFANTGELFF. The CDR3 bases are TGTGCCAGCAGCTTAGAAGCGTTCGCGAACACCGGGGAGCTGTTTTTT.